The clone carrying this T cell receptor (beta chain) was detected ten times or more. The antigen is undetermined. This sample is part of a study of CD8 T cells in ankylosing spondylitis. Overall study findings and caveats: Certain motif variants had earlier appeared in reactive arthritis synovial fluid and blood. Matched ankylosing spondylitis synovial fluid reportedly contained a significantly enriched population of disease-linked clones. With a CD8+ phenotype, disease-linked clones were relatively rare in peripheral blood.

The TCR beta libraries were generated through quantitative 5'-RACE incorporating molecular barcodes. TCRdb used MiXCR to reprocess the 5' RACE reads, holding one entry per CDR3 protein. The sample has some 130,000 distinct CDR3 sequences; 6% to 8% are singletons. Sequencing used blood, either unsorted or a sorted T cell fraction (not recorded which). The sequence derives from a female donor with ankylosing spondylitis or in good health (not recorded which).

The CDR3 DNA is TGTGCCAGCAGCTTCAGGACAGGGTTGAACACTGAAGCTTTCTTT. Translation: CASSFRTGLNTEAFF. This chain uses TRBV7-2 with TRBJ1-1; TRBD1 agrees at 8 bases. The CDR3 covers 15 residues. V trimming: 3 bases; J trimming: 0 bases; junction bases outside the gene matches: 3. Germline CDR1 reads SGHTA; CDR2 reads FQGNSA. Filled out from reference TRBV7-2 and TRBJ1-1, the complete variable domain reads GAGVSQSPSNKVTEKGKDVELRCDPISGHTALYWYRQSLGQGLEFLIYFQGNSAPDKSGLPSDRFSAERTGGSVSTLTIQRTQQEDSAVYLCASSFRTGLNTEAFFGQGTRLTVV.